These T cell receptor beta chains were read from a single sample in a study of cytomegalovirus exposure and HLA in healthy donors. Sequencing was performed with immunoSEQ multiplex PCR; in TCRdb, only in-frame clones are kept and a portion is missing. The data show 150,000 to 200,000 clones, roughly 80% seen once. Material: PBMCs. The receptor source for this set is a man between 18 and 35 years old in good health and CMV-seropositive. CDR3s include the opening cysteine and the closing phenylalanine or tryptophan. Each record gives: D gene, J gene, clone size, V gene, CDR3 DNA, CDR3 protein. The D gene is left open where the match is weak. Only part of the rows carry a size: once, few, many, or a class if the clone is expanded.

d_call: TRBD2
j_call: TRBJ2-3
clone_size: few
v_call: TRBV5-6
cdr3_nt: TGTGCCAGCAGCTGGCTAGCGGGACCGCCCCTTTTT
cdr3_aa: CASSWLAGPPLF

d_call: TRBD2
j_call: TRBJ2-1
clone_size: many
v_call: TRBV4-2
cdr3_nt: TGTGCCAGCAGCCAAGCGGCGGGACTAGGGTCGGATGAGCAGTTCTTC
cdr3_aa: CASSQAAGLGSDEQFF

d_call: .
j_call: TRBJ2-4
clone_size: .
v_call: TRBV30
cdr3_nt: TGTGCCGGACATCTTCGAAACAAAAACATTCAGTACTTC
cdr3_aa: CAGHLRNKNIQYF

d_call: TRBD1
j_call: TRBJ2-7
clone_size: .
v_call: TRBV6-5
cdr3_nt: TGTGCCAGCAGTCAGGGACAGGGGGTGTACTTC
cdr3_aa: CASSQGQGVYF

d_call: .
j_call: TRBJ2-3
clone_size: .
v_call: TRBV29-1
cdr3_nt: TGCAGCGTACGGAAAGCTCAGGGCACAGATACGCAGTATTTT
cdr3_aa: CSVRKAQGTDTQYF

d_call: TRBD2
j_call: TRBJ2-1
clone_size: .
v_call: TRBV15
cdr3_nt: TGTGCCACCAGCAGAGGAGGGGGAGGGGGACAGCCGGCTAGCGGGAGCCAAGGATACAATGAGCAGTTCTTC
cdr3_aa: CATSRGGGGGQPASGSQGYNEQFF

d_call: .
j_call: TRBJ2-5
clone_size: .
v_call: TRBV5-4
cdr3_nt: TGTGCCAGCAGCTTGGAAGGGGTAGAGACCCAGTACTTC
cdr3_aa: CASSLEGVETQYF

d_call: .
j_call: TRBJ2-2
clone_size: .
v_call: TRBV4-1
cdr3_nt: TGCGCCAGCAGCCAAGCCCAGGTTCGCACCGGGGAGCTGTTTTTT
cdr3_aa: CASSQAQVRTGELFF

d_call: TRBD2
j_call: TRBJ2-7
clone_size: .
v_call: TRBV2
cdr3_nt: TGTGCCAGCACTGGACTAGCGGTGAGCTCCTACGAGCAGTACTTC
cdr3_aa: CASTGLAVSSYEQYF

d_call: TRBD1
j_call: TRBJ2-4
clone_size: once
v_call: TRBV2
cdr3_nt: TGTGCCAGCAGTCCAGGACAGGGCAAAAACATTCAGTACTTC
cdr3_aa: CASSPGQGKNIQYF

d_call: .
j_call: TRBJ2-2
clone_size: once
v_call: TRBV7-6
cdr3_nt: TGTGCCAGCAGCCCCCCAGGGACTGGGACCGGGGAGCTGTTTTTT
cdr3_aa: CASSPPGTGTGELFF

d_call: .
j_call: TRBJ2-3
clone_size: .
v_call: TRBV5-6
cdr3_nt: TGTGCCAGCAGCTCCGAGCGGACCCAGGTGACCACAGATACGCAGTATTTT
cdr3_aa: CASSSERTQVTTDTQYF

d_call: TRBD1
j_call: TRBJ2-2
clone_size: .
v_call: TRBV6-1
cdr3_nt: TGTGCCAGCAGGGACAGGACGAACACCGGGGAGCTGTTTTTT
cdr3_aa: CASRDRTNTGELFF

d_call: TRBD1
j_call: TRBJ1-3
clone_size: .
v_call: TRBV7-2
cdr3_nt: TGTGCCAGCAGCTTAGCGGAACAGGGGCTCGAACGATATACCTCTGGAAACACCATATATTTT
cdr3_aa: CASSLAEQGLERYTSGNTIYF

d_call: .
j_call: TRBJ2-5
clone_size: .
v_call: TRBV9
cdr3_nt: TGTGCCAGCAGCGTAGAGCTACAAGAGACCCAGTACTTC
cdr3_aa: CASSVELQETQYF

d_call: TRBD1
j_call: TRBJ2-5
clone_size: .
v_call: TRBV4-3
cdr3_nt: TGCGCCAGCAGCCAAGAGTTTGACAGGGGACAAGAGACCCAGTACTTC
cdr3_aa: CASSQEFDRGQETQYF

d_call: TRBD1
j_call: TRBJ2-3
clone_size: once
v_call: TRBV11-1
cdr3_nt: TGTGCCAGCAGCTACCGGGACAGGGGCACAGATATGCAGTATTTT
cdr3_aa: CASSYRDRGTDMQYF

d_call: .
j_call: TRBJ2-7
clone_size: once
v_call: TRBV30
cdr3_nt: TGTGCCTGGGCGAGAGTCTCCTACGAGCAGTACTTC
cdr3_aa: CAWARVSYEQYF

d_call: TRBD2
j_call: TRBJ2-7
clone_size: once
v_call: TRBV2
cdr3_nt: TGTGCCAGCAGGGGCGGGGGGGCGGTCTACGAGCAGTACTTC
cdr3_aa: CASRGGGAVYEQYF

d_call: .
j_call: TRBJ2-7
clone_size: .
v_call: TRBV10-3
cdr3_nt: TGTGCCATCAGGGACGGACAGGGACTATCCTACGAGCAGTACTTC
cdr3_aa: CAIRDGQGLSYEQYF

d_call: .
j_call: TRBJ2-7
clone_size: few
v_call: TRBV11-2
cdr3_nt: TGTGCCAGCAGCCTCTCGGGGGGCTTCTCCTACGAGCAGTACTTC
cdr3_aa: CASSLSGGFSYEQYF

d_call: .
j_call: TRBJ1-1
clone_size: few
v_call: TRBV5-5
cdr3_nt: TGTGCCACCCTGACTTCGATCATGAACACTGAAGCTTTCTTT
cdr3_aa: CATLTSIMNTEAFF

d_call: .
j_call: TRBJ2-7
clone_size: .
v_call: TRBV9
cdr3_nt: TGTGCCAGCAGCGTAGTCTCGGGTTTAGAGCAGTACTTC
cdr3_aa: CASSVVSGLEQYF

d_call: .
j_call: TRBJ2-1
clone_size: .
v_call: TRBV20-1
cdr3_nt: TGCAGTGCACTAGATTACAATGAGCAGTTCTTC
cdr3_aa: CSALDYNEQFF

d_call: .
j_call: TRBJ2-2
clone_size: .
v_call: TRBV2
cdr3_nt: TGTGCCAGCAGTGGGTTGATCTTCGCGGCCGGGGAGCTGTTTTTT
cdr3_aa: CASSGLIFAAGELFF

d_call: TRBD1
j_call: TRBJ1-1
clone_size: .
v_call: TRBV4-3
cdr3_nt: TGCGCCAGCAGCCAGGAATGGACAGGGCCGAGGAACACTGAAGCTTTCTTT
cdr3_aa: CASSQEWTGPRNTEAFF

d_call: .
j_call: TRBJ2-3
clone_size: once
v_call: TRBV9
cdr3_nt: TGTGCCAGCAGCCCCTCCGGGAATACGCAGTATTTT
cdr3_aa: CASSPSGNTQYF

d_call: TRBD1
j_call: TRBJ1-1
clone_size: many
v_call: TRBV6-6
cdr3_nt: TGTGCCAGCAGTTCAGGGGGGTTGAACACTGAAGCTTTCTTT
cdr3_aa: CASSSGGLNTEAFF

d_call: TRBD1
j_call: TRBJ2-1
clone_size: .
v_call: TRBV11-3
cdr3_nt: TGTGCCAGCAGCAACAGGGGATCTGGAGATGAGCAGTTCTTC
cdr3_aa: CASSNRGSGDEQFF

d_call: TRBD1
j_call: TRBJ2-1
clone_size: .
v_call: TRBV2
cdr3_nt: TGTGCCAGCAGTTGGGACAGGGGATACGGTGAGCAGTTCTTC
cdr3_aa: CASSWDRGYGEQFF

d_call: .
j_call: TRBJ2-1
clone_size: once
v_call: TRBV2
cdr3_nt: TGTGCCAGCAGTGCGCGCATTAGCTCCTACAATGAGCAGTTCTTC
cdr3_aa: CASSARISSYNEQFF

d_call: TRBD1
j_call: TRBJ2-7
clone_size: once
v_call: TRBV27
cdr3_nt: TGTGCCAGCAGATCCCGGGACAGCTACGAGCAGTACTTC
cdr3_aa: CASRSRDSYEQYF

d_call: TRBD2
j_call: TRBJ2-1
clone_size: .
v_call: TRBV4-3
cdr3_nt: TGCGCCAGCAGCCAAGAATGGCGGGGGTTCGGGAATGAGCAGTTCTTC
cdr3_aa: CASSQEWRGFGNEQFF

d_call: .
j_call: TRBJ1-2
clone_size: few
v_call: TRBV5-1
cdr3_nt: TGCGCCAGCACCCCACGAGGAGAAGCTAACTATGGCTACACCTTC
cdr3_aa: CASTPRGEANYGYTF

d_call: .
j_call: TRBJ1-1
clone_size: .
v_call: TRBV2
cdr3_nt: TGTGCCAGCACCCTAGACAGGTTAACTTTCTTT
cdr3_aa: CASTLDRLTFF

d_call: .
j_call: TRBJ1-2
clone_size: .
v_call: TRBV5-1
cdr3_nt: TGCGCCAGCGGTATCGCGGGGGACTATGGCTACACCTTC
cdr3_aa: CASGIAGDYGYTF

d_call: .
j_call: TRBJ2-5
clone_size: .
v_call: TRBV30
cdr3_nt: TGTGCCTGGAGTGTGGCAAACCTCCAAGAGACCCAGTACTTC
cdr3_aa: CAWSVANLQETQYF

d_call: TRBD1
j_call: TRBJ2-3
clone_size: .
v_call: TRBV29-1
cdr3_nt: TGCAGCGTCCACGGACAGGGCGATGGTACGCAGTATTTT
cdr3_aa: CSVHGQGDGTQYF

d_call: TRBD1
j_call: TRBJ1-5
clone_size: few
v_call: TRBV2
cdr3_nt: TGTGCCAGCCTCCGGGACAGGAGACTGAGATGGCCCCAGCATTTT
cdr3_aa: CASLRDRRLRWPQHF

d_call: TRBD2
j_call: TRBJ2-5
clone_size: once
v_call: TRBV11-2
cdr3_nt: TGTGCCAGCAGCTTAGTGCGGGAGGGCCGGGAGACCCAGTACTTC
cdr3_aa: CASSLVREGRETQYF

d_call: .
j_call: TRBJ2-2
clone_size: .
v_call: TRBV30
cdr3_nt: TGTGCCTGGAGAGGGGTCCTAAACACCGGGGAGCTGTTTTTT
cdr3_aa: CAWRGVLNTGELFF

d_call: .
j_call: TRBJ2-7
clone_size: .
v_call: TRBV2
cdr3_nt: TGTGCCAGCAGTTCGGTCATTTCCTACGAGCAGTACTTC
cdr3_aa: CASSSVISYEQYF

d_call: .
j_call: TRBJ2-5
clone_size: .
v_call: TRBV5-6
cdr3_nt: TGTGCCAGCAGCCTAGGGGGGGGCGACGAGACCCAGTACTTC
cdr3_aa: CASSLGGGDETQYF

d_call: .
j_call: TRBJ2-7
clone_size: few
v_call: TRBV10-3
cdr3_nt: TGTGCCATCAGACCCGACACGTTCGGTCCCGAGCAGTACTTC
cdr3_aa: CAIRPDTFGPEQYF

d_call: .
j_call: TRBJ1-4
clone_size: .
v_call: TRBV23-1
cdr3_nt: TGCGCCAGCAGTCAATCGAGTCCTGAAAAACTGTTTTTT
cdr3_aa: CASSQSSPEKLFF

d_call: TRBD1
j_call: TRBJ2-7
clone_size: .
v_call: TRBV28
cdr3_nt: TGTGCCAGCAGTTCCATGGACAGGGGGCGTGGTGAGCAGTACTTC
cdr3_aa: CASSSMDRGRGEQYF

d_call: .
j_call: TRBJ1-5
clone_size: .
v_call: TRBV28
cdr3_nt: TGTGCCAGCAGTTCACCGCAGACTTATAGCAATCAGCCCCAGCATTTT
cdr3_aa: CASSSPQTYSNQPQHF

d_call: TRBD1
j_call: TRBJ1-1
clone_size: .
v_call: TRBV13
cdr3_nt: TGTGCCAGCAGCCTATCAAGCGGGACAGGCCAGACGGCTGAAGCTTTCTTT
cdr3_aa: CASSLSSGTGQTAEAFF

d_call: TRBD2
j_call: TRBJ2-1
clone_size: .
v_call: TRBV30
cdr3_nt: TGTGCCTGGTGGAGCGGGGGACTAGGCCATAAAGATGAGCAGTTCTTC
cdr3_aa: CAWWSGGLGHKDEQFF

d_call: TRBD2
j_call: TRBJ2-1
clone_size: .
v_call: TRBV10-3
cdr3_nt: TGTGCCATCAGCACTAGCGGGACCTACAATGAGCAGTTCTTC
cdr3_aa: CAISTSGTYNEQFF

d_call: .
j_call: TRBJ2-5
clone_size: .
v_call: TRBV30
cdr3_nt: TGTGCCTGGAGTGTGGTTCAGGGTTCCCAAGAGACCCAGTACTTC
cdr3_aa: CAWSVVQGSQETQYF

d_call: TRBD1
j_call: TRBJ2-7
clone_size: .
v_call: TRBV5-6
cdr3_nt: TGTGCCAGCAGCTTGGGGGCAGGGGGCTACGAGCAGTACTTC
cdr3_aa: CASSLGAGGYEQYF

d_call: TRBD2
j_call: TRBJ2-1
clone_size: .
v_call: TRBV27
cdr3_nt: TGTGCCAGCAGTCCCGGGACTAGCGATTACAATGAGCAGTTCTTC
cdr3_aa: CASSPGTSDYNEQFF

d_call: .
j_call: TRBJ2-6
clone_size: .
v_call: TRBV9
cdr3_nt: TGTGCCAGCAGCGTAGTGCAGGGGAGTTCGGGGGCCAACGTCCTGACTTTC
cdr3_aa: CASSVVQGSSGANVLTF

d_call: .
j_call: TRBJ2-7
clone_size: .
v_call: TRBV4-1
cdr3_nt: TGCGCCAGCAGCCAAGTCCCCCCGGGCTACGAGCAGTACTTC
cdr3_aa: CASSQVPPGYEQYF

d_call: .
j_call: TRBJ1-1
clone_size: .
v_call: TRBV6-6
cdr3_nt: TGTGCCAGCAACCCCCGGGAAGGGGGCACTGAAGCTTTCTTT
cdr3_aa: CASNPREGGTEAFF

d_call: TRBD2
j_call: TRBJ2-7
clone_size: .
v_call: TRBV27
cdr3_nt: TGTGCCAGCAGACGGACTAGCGGGGAAGTCTACGAGCAGTACTTC
cdr3_aa: CASRRTSGEVYEQYF

d_call: .
j_call: TRBJ1-2
clone_size: few
v_call: TRBV11-3
cdr3_nt: TGTGCCAGCAGCCCAGTGGGCTACACCTTC
cdr3_aa: CASSPVGYTF

d_call: .
j_call: TRBJ2-3
clone_size: .
v_call: TRBV5-1
cdr3_nt: TGCGCCAGCAGCCAAACCGCAGAAGGGAGAACAGATACGCAGTATTTT
cdr3_aa: CASSQTAEGRTDTQYF

d_call: TRBD2
j_call: TRBJ2-1
clone_size: .
v_call: TRBV6-5
cdr3_nt: TGTGCCAGCACTGGAGGGACTAGGACAAATGAGCAGTTCTTC
cdr3_aa: CASTGGTRTNEQFF